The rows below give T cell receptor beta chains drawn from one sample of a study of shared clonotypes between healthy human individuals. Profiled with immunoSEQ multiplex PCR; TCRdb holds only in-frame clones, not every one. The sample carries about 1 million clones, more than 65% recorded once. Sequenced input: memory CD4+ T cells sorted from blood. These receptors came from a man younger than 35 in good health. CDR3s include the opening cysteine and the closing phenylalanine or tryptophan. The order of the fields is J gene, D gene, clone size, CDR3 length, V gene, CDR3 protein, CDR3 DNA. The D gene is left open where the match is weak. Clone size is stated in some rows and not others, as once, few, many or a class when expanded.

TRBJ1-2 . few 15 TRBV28 CASSLLTSTLYGYTF TGTGCCAGCAGTCTACTCACCTCGACTTTATATGGCTACACCTTC
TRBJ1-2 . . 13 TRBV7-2 CASSPGGNEGYTF TGTGCCAGCAGCCCCGGGGGGAACGAAGGCTACACCTTC
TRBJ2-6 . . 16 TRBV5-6 CASSLDKGTGANVLTF TGTGCCAGCAGCTTGGATAAGGGGACTGGGGCCAACGTCCTGACTTTC
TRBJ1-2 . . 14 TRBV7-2 CASSRKGSMDGYTF TGTGCCAGCAGCCGTAAGGGGTCGATGGATGGCTACACCTTC
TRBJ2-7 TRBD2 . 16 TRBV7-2 CASSRSTSGGVYEQYF TGTGCCAGCAGCCGATCCACTAGCGGGGGGGTCTACGAGCAGTACTTC
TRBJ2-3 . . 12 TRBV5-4 CASSRSTDTQYF TGTGCCAGCAGCCGAAGCACAGATACGCAGTATTTT
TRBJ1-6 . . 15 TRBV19 CASSADTAHNSPLHF TGTGCCAGTAGCGCTGACACAGCCCATAATTCACCCCTCCACTTT
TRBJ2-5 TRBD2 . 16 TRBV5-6 CASSSLGSSGGSTQYF TGTGCCAGCAGCTCTCTGGGTTCTAGCGGGGGGTCGACCCAGTACTTC
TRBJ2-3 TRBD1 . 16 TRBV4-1 CASSQVGQGLTDTQYF TGCGCCAGCAGCCAAGTTGGACAGGGACTCACAGATACGCAGTATTTT
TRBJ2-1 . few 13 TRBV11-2 CASSLSGDNEQFF TGTGCCAGCAGCTTATCCGGGGACAATGAGCAGTTCTTC
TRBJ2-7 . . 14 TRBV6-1 CASSAGVSSYEQYF TGTGCCAGCAGTGCGGGGGTGAGCTCCTACGAGCAGTACTTC
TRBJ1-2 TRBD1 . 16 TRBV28 CASSSPNDREIYGYTF TGTGCCAGCAGTTCCCCTAACGACAGGGAAATCTATGGCTACACCTTC
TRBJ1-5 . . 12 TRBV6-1 CASLTGNQPQHF TGTGCCAGCTTGACAGGCAATCAGCCCCAGCATTTT
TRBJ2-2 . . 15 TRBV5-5 CASSPDYLNTGELFF TGTGCCAGCAGCCCCGACTACCTGAACACCGGGGAGCTGTTTTTT
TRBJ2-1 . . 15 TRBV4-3 CASSQDSRPSNEQFF TGCGCCAGCAGCCAAGATTCCAGGCCAAGCAATGAGCAGTTCTTC
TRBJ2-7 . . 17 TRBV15 CATSRDPLRQSSYEQYF TGTGCCACCAGCAGAGACCCACTTCGACAGAGCTCCTACGAGCAGTACTTC
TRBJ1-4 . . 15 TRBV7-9 CASSSPSPTNEKLFF TGTGCCAGCAGCTCCCCGTCCCCAACTAATGAAAAACTGTTTTTT
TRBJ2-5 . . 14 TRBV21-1 CASSKRGTRGTQYF TGTGCCAGCAGCAAACGGGGTACTCGGGGGACCCAGTACTTC
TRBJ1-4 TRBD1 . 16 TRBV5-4 CASSSTGGRTNEKLFF TGTGCCAGCAGCTCTACAGGGGGCCGGACTAATGAAAAACTGTTTTTT
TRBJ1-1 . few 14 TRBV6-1 CASKGRPENTEAFF TGTGCCAGCAAAGGACGGCCAGAGAACACTGAAGCTTTCTTT
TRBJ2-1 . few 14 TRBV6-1 CASLPGLTYNEQFF TGTGCCAGCCTACCGGGACTTACCTACAATGAGCAGTTCTTC
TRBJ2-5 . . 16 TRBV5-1 CASSLAVGPIQETQYF TGCGCCAGCAGCTTGGCCGTGGGGCCTATACAAGAGACCCAGTACTTC
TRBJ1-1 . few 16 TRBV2 CASSEEGRGGSTEAFF TGTGCCAGCAGTGAGGAGGGCAGGGGAGGTTCCACTGAAGCTTTCTTT
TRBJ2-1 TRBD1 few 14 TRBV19 CASRSDRVVNEQFF TGTGCCAGTAGAAGCGACAGGGTGGTGAATGAGCAGTTCTTC
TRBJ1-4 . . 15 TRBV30 CAWSVPDRFNEKLFF TGTGCCTGGAGTGTACCGGACCGATTTAATGAAAAACTGTTTTTT
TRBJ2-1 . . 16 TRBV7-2 CASSPRLGGSYNEQFF TGTGCCAGCAGCCCAAGACTAGGAGGCTCCTACAATGAGCAGTTCTTC
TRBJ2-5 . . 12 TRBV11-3 CASSPQGETQYF TGTGCCAGCAGCCCTCAGGGGGAGACCCAGTACTTC
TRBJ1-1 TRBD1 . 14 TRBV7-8 CASGTRQGEGEAFF TGTGCCAGCGGCACAAGACAGGGGGAGGGTGAAGCTTTCTTT
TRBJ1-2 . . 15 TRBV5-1 CASALGEGFPAGYTF TGCGCCAGCGCACTCGGGGAGGGGTTCCCTGCAGGCTACACCTTC
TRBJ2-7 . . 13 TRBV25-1 CASSQTGAYEQYF TGTGCCAGCAGTCAGACGGGTGCCTACGAGCAGTACTTC
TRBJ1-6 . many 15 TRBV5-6 CASSFSPGPTSPLHF TGTGCCAGCAGCTTCTCCCCGGGACCGACATCACCCCTCCACTTT
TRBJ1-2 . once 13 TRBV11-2 CASSLAAGPGYTF TGTGCCAGCAGCTTAGCGGCAGGGCCGGGCTACACCTTC
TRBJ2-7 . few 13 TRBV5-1 CASSVAQIDEQYF TGCGCCAGCAGCGTGGCCCAAATCGACGAGCAGTACTTC
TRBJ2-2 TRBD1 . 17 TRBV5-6 CASSLDWTGANTGELFF TGTGCCAGCAGCTTGGACTGGACAGGGGCGAACACCGGGGAGCTGTTTTTT
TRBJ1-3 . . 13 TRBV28 CASSLGLGNTIYF TGTGCCAGCAGTTTAGGGTTAGGAAACACCATATATTTT
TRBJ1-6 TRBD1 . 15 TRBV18 CASSPGQAENSPLHF TGTGCCAGCTCACCCGGACAGGCCGAGAATTCACCCCTCCACTTT